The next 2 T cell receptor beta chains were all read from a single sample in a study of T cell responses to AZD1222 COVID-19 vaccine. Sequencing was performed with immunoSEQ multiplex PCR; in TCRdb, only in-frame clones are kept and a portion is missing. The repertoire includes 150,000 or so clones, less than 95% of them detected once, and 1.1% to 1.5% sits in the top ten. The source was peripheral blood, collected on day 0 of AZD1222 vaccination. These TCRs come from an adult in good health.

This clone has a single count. The CDR3: CASSHTEISSYNEQFF. The CDR3, as DNA: TGCGCCAGCAGCCACACAGAAATAAGCTCCTACAATGAGCAGTTCTTC. This chain joins TRBV5-1 and TRBJ2-1; D gene ambiguous. Trimming left V 4 bases short and J 0 bases short, with 14 bases between. Per germline, CDR1 SGHRS and CDR2 YFSETQ. The CDR3 spans 16 residues.

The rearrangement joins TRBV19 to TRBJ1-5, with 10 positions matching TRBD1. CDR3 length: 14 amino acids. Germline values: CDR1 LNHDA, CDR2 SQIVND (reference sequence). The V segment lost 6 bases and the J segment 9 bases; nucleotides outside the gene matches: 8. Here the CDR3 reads CASRKDRGDLPQHF. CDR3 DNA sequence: TGTGCCAGTAGAAAGGACAGGGGGGATTTGCCCCAGCATTTT.